The TCR beta chain under discussion was sequenced for a study of T-cell reconstitution after alpha-beta-depleted transplantation in children (dated by TCRdb to about 2016). Background for the entire study: Using TCR repertoire profiling, the study quantitatively followed how T-cell immune reconstitution unfolded in children after TCRalphabeta/CD19-depleted allogeneic hematopoietic cell transplantation.

Inclusive of the bounding cysteine and phenylalanine, the CDR3 is 22 residues long. Just the 66-base CDR3 DNA is kept, in frame starting at base 1. As encoded in the germline V gene, CDR1 is MGHRA while CDR2 is YSYEKL. The library relied on PCR. Sequencing relied on an Illumina HiSeq 2500. TCR library preparation used molecular barcoding, with unique molecular identifiers applied to normalize quantification of the TCRbeta repertoire. The public reads were run again by TCRdb, first through fastp at Q25 and then through MiXCR, and only productive beta chains were kept. One record per CDR3 amino acid sequence lists the most common genes and DNA. For this sample the table gives approximately 200,000 distinct CDR3 sequences, of which about 15% were detected only once. The leading ten clones occupy over 10% of the sample. This clonotype was seen a handful of times. The antigen this receptor binds is unknown. One junction end disagrees with the germline gene, perhaps due to a read error.

The specimen was PBMCs from the stem cell graft donor, collected from the stem cell graft. The TCR comes from a human donor who donated a stem cell graft to a child with acute lymphoblastic leukemia. The rearrangement combines TRBV4-1 with TRBJ2-6; the D element might be TRBD1 or TRBD2, as each aligns at 6 bases. CDR3 protein: CASSQVFLVGGWAKLGANGLTF. The sequence in DNA is TGCGCCAGCAGCCAAGTATTCCTTGTTGGGGGGTGGGCCAAGTTGGGGGCCAACGGCCTGACTTTC.